This paragraph reports one T cell receptor beta chain. This CDR3 has 13 amino acids. The germline gives CDR1 SGDLS, CDR2 YYNGEE. Unmatched junction bases numbered 4, after V lost 0 bases and J lost 8 bases. Here immunoSEQ multiplex PCR was the method, and the copy in TCRdb shows in-frame clones only, minus some. The data show some 150,000 clones, with about 91% seen just once and 3.2% held by the top ten. The sample comes from a study of control samples from healthy donors and cancer patients. The sequencing input was blood. The clonotype originates from a man aged 25-45 years in good health. V usage is TRBV9 and J usage is TRBJ1-2; 7 bases fit TRBD1. The CDR3: CASSVEGGSGYTF. CDR3 nucleotides: TGTGCCAGCAGCGTAGAAGGGGGCTCAGGCTACACCTTC.